This TCR beta chain was identified during a study of T cells in Graves' hyperthyroidism and ophthalmopathy. Study at large: The initial diagnosis was the point when peripheral blood was collected, ahead of any treatment.

The TCR beta CDR3 regions underwent amplification using RNA transcripts as the source. RT-PCR in the first round (using the HTBI primer set) targeted the TCR CDR3. TCRdb passed the multiplex PCR reads through MiXCR, listing each CDR3 protein once. The data contain about 380,000 distinct CDR3 sequences, about 15% of them singletons. With 5 bases removed from V and 5 bases from J, the gap between germline ends came to 13 bases. Germline values: CDR1 SEHNR, CDR2 FQNEAQ (reference sequence). The length of the CDR3 is 14 residues. This clonotype was seen repeatedly, ten times or more. The sequenced material came from blood. The chain joins TRBV7-9 to TRBJ2-4; D is unclear. The source is a woman between 55 and 75 years old with Graves' hyperthyroidism. CDR3 region: CASSPYGLQNIQYF. In DNA, the CDR3 is TGTGCCAGCAGCCCATATGGGCTTCAAAACATTCAGTACTTC.